This T cell receptor (beta chain) was documented in a study of blood T cell repertoires in COVID-19. This clone was seen a single time. J was trimmed by 2 bases and V by 3 bases; bases with no gene match: 9. This CDR3 contains 16 residues. Germline V gene sequence: CDR1 SGHAT, CDR2 FQNNGV. Some clones are missing from TCRdb's copy, which holds only in-frame ones; the method was immunoSEQ multiplex PCR. The sample consists of under 200,000 clones, 80% to 85% of them appearing once. Clinical history reported by participants formed the basis on which cohorts were assigned. A COVID-19 case had been met by exposed participants during the 2 weeks before study entry.

This TCR came from a woman in her 30s who had been exposed to COVID-19. Sequenced material: PBMCs or T cells enriched from blood (not recorded which). This chain joins TRBV11-2 and TRBJ2-7, with 8 bases aligning to TRBD2. The CDR3 nucleotides read TGTGCCAGCAGCTTTTGGAGCGGGGGAACCACCTACGAGCAGTACTTC. As protein: CASSFWSGGTTYEQYF.